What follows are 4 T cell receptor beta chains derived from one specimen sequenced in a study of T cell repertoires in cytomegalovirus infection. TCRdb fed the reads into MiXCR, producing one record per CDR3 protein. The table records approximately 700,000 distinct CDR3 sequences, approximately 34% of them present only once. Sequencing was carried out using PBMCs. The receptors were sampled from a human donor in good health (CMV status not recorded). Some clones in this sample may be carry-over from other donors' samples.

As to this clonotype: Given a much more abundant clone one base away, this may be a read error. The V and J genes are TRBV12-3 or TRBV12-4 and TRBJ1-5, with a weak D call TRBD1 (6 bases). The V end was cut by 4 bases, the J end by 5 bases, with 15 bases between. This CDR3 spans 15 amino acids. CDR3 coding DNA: TGTGCCAGCAGTTGTTCGATAGGGGGTTATCAGCCCCAGCATTTT. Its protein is CASSCSIGGYQPQHF.

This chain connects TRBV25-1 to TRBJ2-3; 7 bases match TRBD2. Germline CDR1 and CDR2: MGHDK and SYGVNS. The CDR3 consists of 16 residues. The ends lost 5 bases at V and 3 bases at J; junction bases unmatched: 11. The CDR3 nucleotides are TGTGCCAGCAGTAAGCCGGGACTACCGAGTACAGATACGCAGTATTTT. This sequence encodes CASSKPGLPSTDTQYF.

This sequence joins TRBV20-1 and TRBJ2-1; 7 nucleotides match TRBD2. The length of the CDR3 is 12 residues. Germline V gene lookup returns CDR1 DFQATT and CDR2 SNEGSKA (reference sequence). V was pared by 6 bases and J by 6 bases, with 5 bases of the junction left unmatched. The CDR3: CSALAAGNEQFF. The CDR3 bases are TGCAGTGCCCTAGCGGCGGGCAATGAGCAGTTCTTC.

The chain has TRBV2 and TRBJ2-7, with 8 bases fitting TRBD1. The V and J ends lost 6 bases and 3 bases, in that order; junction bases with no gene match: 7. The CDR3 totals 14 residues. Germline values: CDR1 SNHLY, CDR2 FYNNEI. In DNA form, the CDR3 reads TGTGCCAGCAGATTCGGACAGGGCAGCTACGAGCAGTACTTC. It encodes CASRFGQGSYEQYF. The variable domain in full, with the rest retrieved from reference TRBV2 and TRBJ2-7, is EPEVTQTPSHQVTQMGQEVILRCVPISNHLYFYWYRQILGQKVEFLVSFYNNEISEKSEIFDDQFSVERPDGSNFTLKIRSTKLEDSAMYFCASRFGQGSYEQYFGPGTRLTVT.